This T cell receptor beta chain appears in the sequencing data of a study of brain T cells in children with intractable seizures. Findings of the study overall: HCMV serostatus was not known, and viral specificity came from CDR3 similarity only.

Method: immunoSEQ multiplex PCR; TCRdb's copy keeps in-frame clones and lacks some. Of 340,000 or so clones listed, more than 85% are singletons. This CDR3 contains 12 residues. Trimming shortened V by 6 bases and J by 0 bases, and 6 bases separated the two germline ends. Stated time point: blood from clinic visit 5 months post-surgery; TSC patient then seizure free. Surgery cases with the highest brain T cell transcript signatures were chosen for sequencing. Pre-surgery treatment included at least one anti-epileptic drug. This clone was seen a single time. The antigen is not known. Other DNA sequences in the same sample also yield this CDR3.

This sequence originates from a boy under two years old with tuberous sclerosis and intractable seizures. The chain combines TRBV12-3 or TRBV12-4 with TRBJ2-7, with D unclear. This specimen was peripheral blood, taken approximately 5 months after surgery. The CDR3 DNA is TGTGCCAGCAGCCAGAGCTCCTACGAGCAGTACTTC. Translated: CASSQSSYEQYF.